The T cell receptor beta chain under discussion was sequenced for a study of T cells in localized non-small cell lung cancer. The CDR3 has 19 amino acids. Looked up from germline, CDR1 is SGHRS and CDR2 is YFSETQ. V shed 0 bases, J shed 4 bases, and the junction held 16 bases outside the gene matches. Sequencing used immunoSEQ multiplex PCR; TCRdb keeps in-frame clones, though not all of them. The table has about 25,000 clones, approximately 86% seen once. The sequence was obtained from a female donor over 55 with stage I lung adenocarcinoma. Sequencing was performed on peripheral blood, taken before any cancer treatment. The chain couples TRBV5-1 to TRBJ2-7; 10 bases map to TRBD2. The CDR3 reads CASSLARNASGRSGYEQYF. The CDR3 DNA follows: TGCGCCAGCAGCTTGGCCAGGAATGCTAGCGGGAGATCAGGATACGAGCAGTACTTC. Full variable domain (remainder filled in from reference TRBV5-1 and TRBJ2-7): KAGVTQTPRYLIKTRGQQVTLSCSPISGHRSVSWYQQTPGQGLQFLFEYFSETQRNKGNFPGRFSGRQFSNSRSEMNVSTLELGDSALYLCASSLARNASGRSGYEQYFGPGTRLTVT.